This T cell receptor (beta chain) was sequenced in a study of T-cell memory formation after mild COVID-19 (dated by TCRdb to about 2021). Regarding the study in general: Most TCR sequence clusters were specific to one of the two donors. T-cell clones expanding and contracting after mild COVID-19 in two donors were tracked by longitudinal TCRalpha and TCRbeta repertoire sequencing. The cohort was made up of two young adult volunteers, one female and one male, who were previously healthy.

The CDR3, cysteine through phenylalanine, is 12 amino acids long. Only the CDR3 portion is preserved as DNA: 36 bases, with reading frame beginning at the first base. V is pared back by 7 bases and J by 2 bases, with 9 bases lying between the germline termini. CDR1 and CDR2 were assigned from the germline V gene (reference sequence) as MNHNY and SVGAGI. Study-wide findings and limitations: Some responding clones were detected in pre-infection memory, which suggested that pre-existing cross-reactive memory T cells had joined the SARS-CoV-2 response. Contracting CD4+ clones turned up mainly in the CM and EM memory subsets, whereas EMRA was where CD8+ clones were enriched. From day 15 to 85, contracting clones showed balanced CD4/CD8 phenotypes, whereas a second wave of clones that expanded from day 15 to 37 leaned towards CD4+. SARS-CoV-2 specificity was not confirmed for the second-wave clones peaking on day 37. Only two mild cases were covered by the study, and larger cohorts that include severe cases with pre-infection samples were considered necessary.

Ficoll-Paque density gradient centrifugation was used to isolate PBMCs. Instrument on record: Illumina NovaSeq 6000. Using 5'RACE with constant-segment primers, TCRalpha and TCRbeta cDNA libraries were constructed, with sample barcodes and unique molecular identifiers added in the process. Trizol reagent was used to extract RNA from every sample. The libraries were amplified in two PCR steps, and the second step added a second sample barcode and Illumina TruSeq adapters. Sequencing of libraries was performed on an Illumina NovaSeq with 2 x 150 bp paired-end reads. In the authors' own workflow: Reads were demultiplexed and collapsed into UMI-guided consensus sequences with migec v1.2.7. Using mixcr v2.1.11, UMI consensuses were aligned to TRA and TRB V and J templates and then assembled into clonotypes. A clonotype was counted as expanded or contracted only when both edgeR and NoisET called the clonotype significant, with the noise models trained on biological replicates. edgeR calls used a false discovery rate-adjusted p below 0.01 and a log2 fold-change threshold of 1. As an exploratory analysis of dynamics, max-normalized trajectories of the 1000 most abundant clonotypes were examined with PCA combined with hierarchical clustering. Each responding clone was given a CD4 or CD8 phenotype based on the CD4+ and CD8+ repertoires, which had been sequenced separately. TCRdb redid the processing of the public reads, applying fastp at Q25 and MiXCR, and retained in-frame beta chains. Records with the same CDR3 protein are collapsed into one entry carrying the most frequent genes and DNA. These V and J calls rely on TCRdb rather than the paper's analysis. In all, the sample holds around 370,000 distinct CDR3 sequences, and around 21% of those were seen once. Roughly an eighth of the sample is held by the ten biggest clonotypes.

Turning to this clonotype: Its antigen is currently not known. One base away there is no much larger clone; base qualities are not given.

The clonotype originates from an adult woman who had mild COVID-19 (a few samples of this study predate the infection). The sample titles of this study are shuffled in the database, so cell type and time point are left out; the donor was told from shared clones. The sample taken for sequencing was PBMCs or a T cell subset sorted from them (not recorded which). Rearrangement joined TRBV6-6 to TRBJ2-7; too little of a D gene remains to name it. The CDR3 protein: CASISETYEQYF. The DNA sequence reads TGTGCCAGCATCTCGGAGACCTACGAGCAGTACTTC.